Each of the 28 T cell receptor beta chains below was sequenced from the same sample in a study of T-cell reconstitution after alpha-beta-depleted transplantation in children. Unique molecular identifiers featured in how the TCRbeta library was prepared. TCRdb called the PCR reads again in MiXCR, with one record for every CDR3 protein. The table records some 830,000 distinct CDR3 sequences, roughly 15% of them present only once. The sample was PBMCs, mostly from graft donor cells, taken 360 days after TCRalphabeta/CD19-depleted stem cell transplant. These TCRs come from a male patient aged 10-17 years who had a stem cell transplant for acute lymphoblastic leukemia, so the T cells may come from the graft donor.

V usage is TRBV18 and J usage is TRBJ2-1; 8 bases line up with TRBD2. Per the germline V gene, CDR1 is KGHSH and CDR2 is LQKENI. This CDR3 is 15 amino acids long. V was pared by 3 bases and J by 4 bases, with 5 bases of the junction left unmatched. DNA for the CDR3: TGTGCCAGCTCACCGTCCCCTAGCGGGTACAATGAGCAGTTCTTC. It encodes CASSPSPSGYNEQFF.

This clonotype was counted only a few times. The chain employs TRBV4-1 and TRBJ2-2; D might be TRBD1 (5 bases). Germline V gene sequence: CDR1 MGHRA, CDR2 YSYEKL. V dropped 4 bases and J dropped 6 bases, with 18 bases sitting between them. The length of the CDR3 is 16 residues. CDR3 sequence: CASSPGKTGRPGELFF. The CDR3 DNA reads TGCGCCAGCAGCCCAGGGAAAACTGGACGTCCCGGGGAGCTGTTTTTT.

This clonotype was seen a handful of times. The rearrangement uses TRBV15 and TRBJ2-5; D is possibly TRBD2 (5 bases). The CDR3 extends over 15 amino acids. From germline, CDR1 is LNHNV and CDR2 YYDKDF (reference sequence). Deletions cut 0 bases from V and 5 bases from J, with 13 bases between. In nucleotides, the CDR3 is TGTGCCACCAGCAGAGAGGGAGCAGTGAGGGAGACCCAGTACTTC. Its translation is CATSREGAVRETQYF.

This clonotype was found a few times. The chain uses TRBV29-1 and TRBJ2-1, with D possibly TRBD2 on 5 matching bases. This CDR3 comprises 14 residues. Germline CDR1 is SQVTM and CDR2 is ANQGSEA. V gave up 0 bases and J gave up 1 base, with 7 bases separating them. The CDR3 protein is CSVEEAVSYNEQFF. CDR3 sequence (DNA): TGCAGCGTTGAAGAAGCGGTATCCTACAATGAGCAGTTCTTC.

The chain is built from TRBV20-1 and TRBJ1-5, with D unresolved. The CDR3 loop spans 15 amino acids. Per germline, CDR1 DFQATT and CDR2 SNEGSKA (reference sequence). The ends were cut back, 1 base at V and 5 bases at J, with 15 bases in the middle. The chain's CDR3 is CSARVGRMGYQPQHF. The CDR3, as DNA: TGCAGTGCTAGAGTAGGCAGGATGGGGTATCAGCCCCAGCATTTT.

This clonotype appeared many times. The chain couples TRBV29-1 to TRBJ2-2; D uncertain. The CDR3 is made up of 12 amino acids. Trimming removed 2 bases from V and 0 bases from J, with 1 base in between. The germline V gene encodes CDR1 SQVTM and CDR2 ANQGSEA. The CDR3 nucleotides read TGCAGCGTTGAACCGAACACCGGGGAGCTGTTTTTT. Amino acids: CSVEPNTGELFF.

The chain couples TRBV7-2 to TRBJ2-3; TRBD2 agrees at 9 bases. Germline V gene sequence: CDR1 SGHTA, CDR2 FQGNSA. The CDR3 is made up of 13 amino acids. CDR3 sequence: CADRTSGTDTQYF. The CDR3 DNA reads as TGTGCGGACCGGACTAGCGGCACAGATACGCAGTATTTT.

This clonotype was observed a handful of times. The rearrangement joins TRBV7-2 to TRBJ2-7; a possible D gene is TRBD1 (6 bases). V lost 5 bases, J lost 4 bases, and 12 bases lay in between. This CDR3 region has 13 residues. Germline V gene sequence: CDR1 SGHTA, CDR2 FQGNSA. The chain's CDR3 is CASSVPGVYEQYF. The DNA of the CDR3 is TGTGCCAGCAGCGTCCCAGGGGTGTACGAGCAGTACTTC. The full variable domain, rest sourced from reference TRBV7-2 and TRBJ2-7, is GAGVSQSPSNKVTEKGKDVELRCDPISGHTALYWYRQSLGQGLEFLIYFQGNSAPDKSGLPSDRFSAERTGGSVSTLTIQRTQQEDSAVYLCASSVPGVYEQYFGPGTRLTVT.

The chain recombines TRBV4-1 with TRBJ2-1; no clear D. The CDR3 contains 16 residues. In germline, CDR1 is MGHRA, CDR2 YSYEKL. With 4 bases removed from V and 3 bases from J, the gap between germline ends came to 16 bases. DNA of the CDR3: TGCGCCAGCAGCCCGCACATCACGGTGGGCTACAATGAGCAGTTCTTC. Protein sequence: CASSPHITVGYNEQFF.

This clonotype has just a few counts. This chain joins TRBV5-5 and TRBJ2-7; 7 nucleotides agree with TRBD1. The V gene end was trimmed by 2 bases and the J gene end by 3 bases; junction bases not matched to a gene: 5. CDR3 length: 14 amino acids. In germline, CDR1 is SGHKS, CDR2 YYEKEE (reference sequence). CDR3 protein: CASSLDRVLYEQYF. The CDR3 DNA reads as TGTGCCAGCAGCTTAGACAGGGTTCTCTACGAGCAGTACTTC.

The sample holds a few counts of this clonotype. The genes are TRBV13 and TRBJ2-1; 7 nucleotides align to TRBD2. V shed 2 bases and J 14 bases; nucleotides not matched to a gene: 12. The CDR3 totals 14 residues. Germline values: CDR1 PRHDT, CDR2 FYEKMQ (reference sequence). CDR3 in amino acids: CASSLRTRILFKFF. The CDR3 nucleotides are TGTGCCAGCAGCTTACGGACTAGGATTCTATTTAAGTTCTTC.

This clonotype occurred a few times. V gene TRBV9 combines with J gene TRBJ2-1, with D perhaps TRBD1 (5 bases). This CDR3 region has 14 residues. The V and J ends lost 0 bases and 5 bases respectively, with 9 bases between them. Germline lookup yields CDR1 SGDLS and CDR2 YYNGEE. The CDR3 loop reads CASSVGPGNNEQFF. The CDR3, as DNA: TGTGCCAGCAGCGTAGGCCCAGGGAACAATGAGCAGTTCTTC.

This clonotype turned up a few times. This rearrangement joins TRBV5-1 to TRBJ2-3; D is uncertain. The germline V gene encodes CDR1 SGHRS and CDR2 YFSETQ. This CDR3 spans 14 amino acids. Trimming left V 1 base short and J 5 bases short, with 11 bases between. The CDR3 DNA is TGCGCCAGCAGCTTGCAGCCGATTGGAGATACGCAGTATTTT. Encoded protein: CASSLQPIGDTQYF.

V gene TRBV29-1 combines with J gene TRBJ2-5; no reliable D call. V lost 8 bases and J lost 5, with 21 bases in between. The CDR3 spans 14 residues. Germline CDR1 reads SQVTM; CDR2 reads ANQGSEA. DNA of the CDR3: TGCAGCTCCACCGGAAAAGGACCGAGGGAGACCCAGTACTTC. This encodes CSSTGKGPRETQYF.

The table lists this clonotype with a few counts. CDR3 DNA: TGTGCCACCAGCAGAGATGCGAACGCTGCAACTAATGAAAAACTGTTTTTT. Protein sequence: CATSRDANAATNEKLFF. The genes are TRBV15 and TRBJ1-4; D gene uncertain. The CDR3 covers 17 residues. Trimming removed 0 bases from V and 0 bases from J, with 11 bases in between. Germline V gene data show CDR1 as LNHNV and CDR2 as YYDKDF (reference sequence).

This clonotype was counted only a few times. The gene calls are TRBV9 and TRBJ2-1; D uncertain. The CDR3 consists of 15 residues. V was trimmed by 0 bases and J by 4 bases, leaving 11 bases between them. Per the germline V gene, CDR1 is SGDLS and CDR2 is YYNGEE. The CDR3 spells CASSVGQTRYNEQFF. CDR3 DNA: TGTGCCAGCAGCGTAGGCCAGACCCGGTACAATGAGCAGTTCTTC. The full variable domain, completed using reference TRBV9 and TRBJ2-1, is DSGVTQTPKHLITATGQRVTLRCSPRSGDLSVYWYQQSLDQGLQFLIQYYNGEERAKGNILERFSAQQFPDLHSELNLSSLELGDSALYFCASSVGQTRYNEQFFGPGTRLTVL.

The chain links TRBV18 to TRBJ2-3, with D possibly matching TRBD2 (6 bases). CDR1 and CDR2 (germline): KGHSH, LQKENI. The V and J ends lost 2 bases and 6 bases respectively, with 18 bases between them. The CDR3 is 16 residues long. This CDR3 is CASSPSDSGERDTQYF. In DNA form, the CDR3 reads TGTGCCAGCTCACCATCGGACTCGGGGGAGCGGGATACGCAGTATTTT. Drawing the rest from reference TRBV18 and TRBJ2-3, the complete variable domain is NAGVMQNPRHLVRRRGQEARLRCSPMKGHSHVYWYRQLPEEGLKFMVYLQKENIIDESGMPKERFSAEFPKEGPSILRIQQVVRGDSAAYFCASSPSDSGERDTQYFGPGTRLTVL.

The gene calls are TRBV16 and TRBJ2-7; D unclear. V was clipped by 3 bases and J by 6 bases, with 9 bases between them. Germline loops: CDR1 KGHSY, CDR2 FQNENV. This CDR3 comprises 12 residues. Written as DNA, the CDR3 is TGTGCCAGCAGCCAGTATTCCCTCGAGCAGTACTTC. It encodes CASSQYSLEQYF.

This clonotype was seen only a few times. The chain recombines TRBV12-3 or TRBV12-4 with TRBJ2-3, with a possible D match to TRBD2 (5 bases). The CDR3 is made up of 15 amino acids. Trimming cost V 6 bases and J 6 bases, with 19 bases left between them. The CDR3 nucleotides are TGTGCCAGCAGGCCGATGGGGAGAGGTATCGATACGCAGTATTTT. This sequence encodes CASRPMGRGIDTQYF.

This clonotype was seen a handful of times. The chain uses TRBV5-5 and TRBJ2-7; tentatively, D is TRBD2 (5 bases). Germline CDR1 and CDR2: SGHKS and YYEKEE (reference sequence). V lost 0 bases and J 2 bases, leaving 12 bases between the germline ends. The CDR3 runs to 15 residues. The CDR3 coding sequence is TGTGCCAGCAGCTTGGTTTCTAGCCTACCCTACGAGCAGTACTTC. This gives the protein CASSLVSSLPYEQYF. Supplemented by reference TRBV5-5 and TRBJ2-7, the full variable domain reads DAGVTQSPTHLIKTRGQQVTLRCSPISGHKSVSWYQQVLGQGPQFIFQYYEKEERGRGNFPDRFSARQFPNYSSELNVNALLLGDSALYLCASSLVSSLPYEQYFGPGTRLTVT.

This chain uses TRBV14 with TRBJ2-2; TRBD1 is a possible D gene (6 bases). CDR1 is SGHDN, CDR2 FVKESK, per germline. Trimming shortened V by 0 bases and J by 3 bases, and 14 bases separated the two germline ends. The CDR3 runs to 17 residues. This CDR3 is CASSQDFWGRDTGELFF. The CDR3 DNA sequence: TGTGCCAGCAGCCAAGATTTCTGGGGGCGCGACACCGGGGAGCTGTTTTTT.

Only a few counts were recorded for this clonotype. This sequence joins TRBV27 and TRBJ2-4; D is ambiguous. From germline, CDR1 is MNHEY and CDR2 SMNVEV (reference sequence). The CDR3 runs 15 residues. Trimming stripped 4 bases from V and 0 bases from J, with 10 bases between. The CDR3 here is CASSSLYLAKNIQYF. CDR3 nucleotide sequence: TGTGCCAGCAGTTCTTTATATTTAGCCAAAAACATTCAGTACTTC.

This CDR3 reads CASSLNNQPQHF. CDR3 nucleotides: TGTGCCAGCAGTCTCAACAATCAGCCCCAGCATTTT. V is TRBV12-3 or TRBV12-4 and J is TRBJ1-5; no reliable D call. The CDR3 totals 12 residues. Trimming removed 5 bases at V and 3 bases at J, with 5 bases between.

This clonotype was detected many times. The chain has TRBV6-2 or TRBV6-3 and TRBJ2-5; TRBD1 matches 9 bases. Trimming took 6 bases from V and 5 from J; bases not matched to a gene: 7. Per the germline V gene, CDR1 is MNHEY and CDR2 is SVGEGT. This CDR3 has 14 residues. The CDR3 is CASRGTGSGETQYF. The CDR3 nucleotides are TGTGCCAGCAGAGGGACAGGGTCGGGGGAGACCCAGTACTTC.

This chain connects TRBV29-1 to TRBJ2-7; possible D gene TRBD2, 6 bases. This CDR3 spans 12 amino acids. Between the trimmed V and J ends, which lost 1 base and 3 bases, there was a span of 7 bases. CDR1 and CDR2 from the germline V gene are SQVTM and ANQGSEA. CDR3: CSVEGRGYEQYF. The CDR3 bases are TGCAGCGTTGAAGGGAGGGGCTACGAGCAGTACTTC.

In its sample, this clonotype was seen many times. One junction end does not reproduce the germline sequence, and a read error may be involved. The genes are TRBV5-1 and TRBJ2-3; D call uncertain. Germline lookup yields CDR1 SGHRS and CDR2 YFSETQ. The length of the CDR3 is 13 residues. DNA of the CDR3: TGTGCCAGCAGCTTATTGTTGACAGATACGCAGTATTTT. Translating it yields CASSLLLTDTQYF.

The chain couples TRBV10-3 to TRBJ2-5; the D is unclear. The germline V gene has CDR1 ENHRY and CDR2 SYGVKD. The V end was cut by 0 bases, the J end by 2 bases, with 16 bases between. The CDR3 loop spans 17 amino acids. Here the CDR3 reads CAISESGQLGPQETQYF. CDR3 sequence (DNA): TGTGCCATCAGTGAGTCTGGGCAGTTGGGCCCGCAAGAGACCCAGTACTTC.

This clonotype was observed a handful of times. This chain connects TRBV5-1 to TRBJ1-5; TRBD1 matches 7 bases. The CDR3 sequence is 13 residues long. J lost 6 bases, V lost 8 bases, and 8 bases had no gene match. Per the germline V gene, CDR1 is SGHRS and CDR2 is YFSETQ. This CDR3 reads CARERGRGQPQHF. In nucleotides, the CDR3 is TGCGCCAGAGAAAGGGGGCGAGGTCAGCCCCAGCATTTT.